This T cell receptor beta chain derives from a study of PD-L1 blockade in urothelial cancer. On the study more broadly: Blood was evaluated 3 weeks (second dose) and 6 weeks after therapy began.

Repertoires were generated with immunoSEQ multiplex PCR, while TCRdb's copy carries only in-frame clones and drops some. The table lists approximately 41,000 clones, just under 85% of them singletons. The time point was: pretreatment peripheral blood. Locally advanced or metastatic urothelial carcinoma affected the patients. Patients each gave 1 to 8 samples, pretreatment and on-treatment. The CDR3 is 20 residues long. Germline assignment: CDR1 KGHSH and CDR2 LQKENI. Trimming at V came to 6 bases and at J to 4 bases, leaving 21 bases not matched to a gene. The genes are TRBV18 and TRBJ2-2, with 9 bases matching TRBD1. The material sequenced was PBMCs, taken around atezolizumab (anti-PD-L1) treatment. This clonotype originated in an elderly man with urothelial cancer. CDR3 nucleotide sequence: TGTGCCAGCTCCCCGCCGAACAGGGGGCTAGAGAAGCGTAGCACCGGGGAGCTGTTTTTT. Translation gives CASSPPNRGLEKRSTGELFF.